This entry features one TCR beta chain sequence. Its antigen remains unidentified. No base qualities exist here, and no much larger clone lies one base off it. This sample was included in a study of T-cell memory formation after mild COVID-19 (dated by TCRdb to 2020 to 2023). With regard to the full study: TCR sequence clusters from the two donors were found to be largely donor specific. T-cell clones expanding and contracting after mild COVID-19 in a couple of donors were tracked by longitudinal TCRalpha and TCRbeta repertoire sequencing. The cohort was made up of two young adult volunteers, one female and one male, who were previously healthy. The investigation overall reported the following: Only two mild cases were covered in the study, and larger cohorts including severe cases with pre-infection samples were considered necessary. Balanced CD4/CD8 phenotypes were observed for clones contracting from day 15 to 85, whereas a bias towards CD4+ was observed for a second wave of clones expanding from day 15 to 37. Some responding clones were found in pre-infection memory, which suggests that pre-existing cross-reactive memory T cells took part in the SARS-CoV-2 response. Whether the second-wave clones peaking on day 37 were SARS-CoV-2 specific was not confirmed. Contracting CD4+ clones were found mainly in CM and EM memory subsets, while CD8+ clones were enriched in EMRA.

Ficoll-Paque density gradient centrifugation was used to isolate PBMCs. Sequencing took place on an Illumina NovaSeq 6000. TCRalpha and TCRbeta cDNA libraries were built by 5'RACE with constant-segment primers, adding sample barcodes and unique molecular identifiers. RNA was extracted from every sample with Trizol reagent. Libraries were amplified in two PCR steps, with a second sample barcode and Illumina TruSeq adapters added in the second step. The libraries were sequenced on an Illumina NovaSeq using 2 x 150 bp paired-end reads. The original pipeline was this. The reads were demultiplexed and collapsed into UMI-guided consensus sequences using migec v1.2.7. Using mixcr v2.1.11, UMI consensuses were aligned to TRA and TRB V and J templates and then assembled into clonotypes. A clonotype was counted as expanded or contracted only if both edgeR and NoisET called the change significant, with noise models trained on biological replicates. For edgeR calls, the thresholds were a false discovery rate-adjusted p below 0.01 and a log2 fold-change of 1. As an exploratory analysis of dynamics, PCA with hierarchical clustering was applied to max-normalized trajectories of the 1000 most abundant clonotypes. Separately sequenced CD4+ and CD8+ repertoires were used to assign the CD4 or CD8 phenotype of responding clones. TCRdb applied fastp at Q25 and MiXCR to the public reads, then kept only in-frame beta chains. For every CDR3 protein sequence, its rows merge into one entry that carries the most common genes and DNA. TCRdb, rather than the study authors, made the V and J calls. This sample gives roughly 400,000 distinct CDR3 sequences in total; about 17% of them show up just once. Together, the top ten hold approximately 21% of the sample.

V is reduced by 3 bases and J by 8 bases, leaving a spacing of 20 bases between them. For CDR1 and CDR2, the germline V gene lists SGDLS and YYNGEE. Counted from cysteine to phenylalanine, this CDR3 has 15 amino acids. The DNA shown is the 45-base CDR3, in frame from base 1. Here the chain combines TRBV9 and TRBJ1-2, with a tentative D gene TRBD1 over 6 matching bases. Source material: PBMCs or a T cell subset sorted from them (not recorded which). The TCR comes from a man between 18 and 35 years old who had mild COVID-19 (a few samples of this study predate the infection). The sample titles of this study are shuffled in the database, so cell type and time point are left out; the donor was told from shared clones. The CDR3 protein is CASSADRGLVEGYTF. Here is the DNA: TGTGCCAGCAGCGCGGACAGAGGGTTGGTGGAGGGCTACACCTTC.